The entry below gives a single T cell receptor beta chain sequence along with its context. This clone was observed once. The antigen it recognizes is unknown. No much larger clonotype is one base removed from it; base qualities were not supplied. The sample is drawn from a study of technical replicates of blood from several donors (TCRdb year 2017). Receptors were amplified or captured by the immunoSEQ multiplex PCR assay. TCRdb took this table from immuneACCESS and kept in-frame rearrangements with V and J called. Such tables lack part of the clones; where checked against another copy, unresolved V genes explain under half of the gap, and the rest is unexplained. The sample has about 97,000 clones on record, 90% to 97% of them singletons. The ten largest make up less than 0.45% of the sample. The sample taken for sequencing was T cells isolated from PBMCs. This sequence originates from a human donor in good health.

The bases are TGTGCCATCACCCGGACTAGTATCGACGAGCAGTACTTC. Its protein is CAITRTSIDEQYF. The chain is assembled from TRBV10-3 and TRBJ2-7; 7 bases in the middle match TRBD2. The germline V and J ends show losses of 7 bases and 5 bases respectively, and no gene match explains 8 bases of the junction. Reading from cysteine to phenylalanine, the CDR3 counts 13 amino acids. Left in the record is the CDR3 DNA by itself, 39 bases read in frame from the first base. In the germline V gene, CDR1 corresponds to ENHRY and CDR2 to SYGVKD.